The next 3 T cell receptor beta chains were all read from a single sample in a study of blood T cell repertoires in COVID-19. Produced via immunoSEQ multiplex PCR; TCRdb's table is partial and in-frame only. The repertoire holds around 160,000 clones, around 82% seen once, with nearly 15% in the top ten. The sample was peripheral blood. The source is a human donor with acute or convalescent COVID-19. The donor label of this sample is uncertain.

This clone turned up a few times. This chain links TRBV4-2 with TRBJ1-2, with no clear D. CDR1 is LGHNA and CDR2 is YNFKEQ in the germline V gene. Trimming left V 1 base short and J 2 bases short, with 8 bases between. This CDR3 comprises 14 residues. CDR3 in amino acids: CASSQGPLNYGYTF. The DNA of the CDR3 is TGTGCCAGCAGCCAAGGCCCTCTAAACTATGGCTACACCTTC.

The chain carries TRBV10-3 and TRBJ1-2, with a weak D call TRBD1 (5 bases). V lost 4 bases and J 0 bases, leaving 15 bases between the germline ends. The CDR3 totals 16 residues. Per the germline V gene, CDR1 is ENHRY and CDR2 is SYGVKD. CDR3 nucleotides: TGTGCCATCAGTGCTCAGGGTCCAACTACTAACTATGGCTACACCTTC. It is translated as CAISAQGPTTNYGYTF.

The V gene is TRBV7-2, the J gene TRBJ1-6, with 7 bases aligning to TRBD1. J gave up 6 bases and V 1 base, and 12 bases lay outside the gene matches. This CDR3 has 18 residues. Germline V gene lookup returns CDR1 SGHTA and CDR2 FQGNSA. The CDR3 coding sequence is TGTGCCAGCAGCTTAGGGCGCCGGGAATACAGGGGTAATTCACCCCTCCACTTT. Residues: CASSLGRREYRGNSPLHF.